The subject of this entry is one TCR beta chain. As yet, its antigen is unknown. Per germline, CDR1 WNHNN and CDR2 SYGVQD (reference sequence). This CDR3 region has 13 residues. Trimming cost V 6 bases and J 5 bases, with 13 bases left between them. This record belongs to a study of cytomegalovirus exposure and HLA in healthy donors. Each donor's status was that of a healthy bone marrow donor. PCR amplification relied on 60 Vbeta primers (plus 13 Jbeta primers). Produced via immunoSEQ multiplex PCR; TCRdb's table is partial and in-frame only. This table holds fewer than 150,000 clones, 70% to 80% found once. Study observations and caveats: Further analysis, carried out later, found HLA-associated TCR beta chains more clonally expanded than equally common other chains.

The sequenced material came from PBMCs. The sequence was collected from a man between 18 and 35 years old in good health and CMV-seronegative. This rearrangement joins TRBV10-1 to TRBJ1-1; a possible D gene is TRBD1 (6 bases). Here the CDR3 reads CASRQGPWTEAFF. Here the CDR3 DNA reads TGCGCCAGCAGACAGGGCCCATGGACTGAAGCTTTCTTT.